The 11 T cell receptor beta chains below come from one sample, sequenced in a study. In TCRdb, the 5' RACE reads were re-called with MiXCR into one record per CDR3 protein. The sample holds more than 55,000 distinct CDR3 sequences, more than 25% seen once. The sorted Tregs were CD4+CD25+CD127-/low cells. Sample: tumor-infiltrating Tregs sorted from the breast tumor. The receptors derive from a female donor with breast cancer.

This clonotype was picked up a small number of times. The genes are TRBV12-3 or TRBV12-4 and TRBJ1-5, with TRBD1 identical over 8 bases. The V segment lost 6 bases and the J segment 3 bases; nucleotides outside the gene matches: 4. This CDR3 comprises 14 residues. The CDR3 sequence is CASSWTGPNQPQHF. Here the CDR3 DNA reads TGTGCCAGCAGCTGGACAGGGCCCAATCAGCCCCAGCATTTT.

Points on this clonotype: A much larger clone is a single base away; this may be a read error. This chain links TRBV4-2 with TRBJ1-2; 9 nucleotides line up with TRBD1. The CDR3 covers 15 residues. Germline CDR1 reads LGHNA; CDR2 reads YNFKEQ. CDR3 sequence reads: CASSQETGGNYAYTF. The DNA of the CDR3 is TGTGCCAGCAGCCAAGAGACAGGGGGGAACTATGCCTACACCTTC.

This clonotype was seen a few times. The chain recombines TRBV4-3 with TRBJ2-7, with TRBD2 matching 13 bases. The CDR3 spans 15 residues. V dropped 0 bases and J dropped 7; count of bases not matched to a gene: 3. Germline CDR1 and CDR2: LGHNA and YSLEER. The CDR3 sequence: CASSQELAGGVEQYF. Here the CDR3 DNA reads TGCGCCAGCAGCCAAGAACTAGCGGGAGGGGTGGAGCAGTACTTC.

This clonotype has a count of ten or more. The V and J genes are TRBV4-1 and TRBJ1-6, with no clear D. The length of the CDR3 is 13 residues. Trimming stripped 2 bases from V and 9 bases from J, with 8 bases between. CDR1 MGHRA and CDR2 YSYEKL come from the germline V gene. This CDR3 is CASSQQFGSPLHF. CDR3 bases: TGCGCCAGCAGCCAACAATTCGGTTCACCCCTCCACTTT.

The sample holds many counts of this clonotype. The chain links TRBV28 to TRBJ2-1; 8 bases are shared with TRBD2. Trimming cost V 6 bases and J 9 bases; bases outside gene matches: 7. Looked up from germline, CDR1 is MDHEN and CDR2 is SYDVKM. The length of the CDR3 is 13 residues. This CDR3 is CASRAGGLGEQFF. DNA of the CDR3: TGTGCCAGCAGGGCGGGAGGTTTGGGTGAGCAGTTCTTC.

A remark on this clonotype: A much larger clone sits a single nucleotide away, making a read error possible. The rearrangement joins TRBV7-2 to TRBJ2-7; 7 nucleotides line up with TRBD1. CDR3 size: 15 residues. CDR1 is SGHTA, CDR2 FQGNSA, per germline. The CDR3 bases are TGTGCCGGCAGCACGACGACAGGGCGCTCCTACGAGCAGTACTTC. Protein: CAGSTTTGRSYEQYF.

This chain connects TRBV7-8 to TRBJ2-3; no firm D call. Germline V gives CDR1 SGHVS, CDR2 FQNEAQ. The CDR3 spans 14 residues. The V end was cut by 8 bases, the J end by 0 bases, with 12 bases between. This CDR3 reads CASAFRVSTDTQYF. CDR3 sequence (DNA): TGTGCCAGCGCATTCCGCGTTAGCACAGATACGCAGTATTTT.

In this sample, this clonotype turned up a few times. J is TRBJ1-5 and V is TRBV4-2; D uncertain. Trimming cost V 0 bases and J 5 bases, with 5 bases left between them. This CDR3 has 13 residues. Germline V CDR1 and CDR2: LGHNA, YNFKEQ. For the CDR3, the DNA is TGTGCCAGCAGCCAAGATAGGTATCAGCCCCAGCATTTT. Translated: CASSQDRYQPQHF.

The chain uses TRBV2 and TRBJ1-4; 10 bases align to TRBD1. CDR1 and CDR2 from the germline V gene are SNHLY and FYNNEI. The CDR3 has 12 residues. J gave up 8 bases and V 10 bases, and 4 bases lay outside the gene matches. CDR3 sequence: CATGTGVEKLFF. CDR3 bases: TGTGCCACCGGGACAGGGGTAGAAAAACTGTTTTTT.

The chain is built from TRBV5-6 and TRBJ2-7; no definite D call. With 4 bases removed from V and 3 bases from J, the gap between germline ends came to 11 bases. CDR1 SGHDT and CDR2 YYEEEE come from the germline V gene. This CDR3 comprises 13 residues. Here the CDR3 reads CASSAFVGYEQYF. The CDR3 nucleotides are TGTGCCAGCAGCGCTTTCGTGGGCTACGAGCAGTACTTC.

This clonotype has a count of ten or more. The chain uses TRBV5-1 and TRBJ2-5; maybe TRBD2 (5 bases). CDR3 size: 13 residues. Per the germline V gene, CDR1 is SGHRS and CDR2 is YFSETQ. Trimming shortened V by 5 bases and J by 5 bases, and 13 bases separated the two germline ends. The CDR3 sequence is CASSRTRRETQYF. DNA for the CDR3: TGCGCCAGCAGTCGAACTAGGAGGGAGACCCAGTACTTC.